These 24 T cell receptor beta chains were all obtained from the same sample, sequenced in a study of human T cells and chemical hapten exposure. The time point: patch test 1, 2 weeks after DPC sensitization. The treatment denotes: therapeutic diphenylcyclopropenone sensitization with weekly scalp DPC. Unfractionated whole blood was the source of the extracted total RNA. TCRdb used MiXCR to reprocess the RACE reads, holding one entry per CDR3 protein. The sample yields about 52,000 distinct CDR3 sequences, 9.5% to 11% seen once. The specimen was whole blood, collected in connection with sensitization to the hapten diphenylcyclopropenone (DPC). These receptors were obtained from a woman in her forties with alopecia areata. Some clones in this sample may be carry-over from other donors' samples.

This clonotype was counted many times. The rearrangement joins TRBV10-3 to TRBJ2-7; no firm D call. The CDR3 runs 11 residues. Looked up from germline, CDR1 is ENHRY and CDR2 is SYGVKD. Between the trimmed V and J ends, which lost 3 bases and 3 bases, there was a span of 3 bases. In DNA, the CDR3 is TGTGCCATCAGTGAAGACTACGAGCAGTACTTC. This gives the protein CAISEDYEQYF.

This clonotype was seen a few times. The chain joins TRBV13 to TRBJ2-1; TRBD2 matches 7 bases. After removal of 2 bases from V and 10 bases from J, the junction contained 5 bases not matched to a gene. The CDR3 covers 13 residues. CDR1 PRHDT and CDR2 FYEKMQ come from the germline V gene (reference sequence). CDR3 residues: CASSLFGGSEQFF. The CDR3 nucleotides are TGTGCCAGCAGCTTATTCGGCGGGAGCGAGCAGTTCTTC.

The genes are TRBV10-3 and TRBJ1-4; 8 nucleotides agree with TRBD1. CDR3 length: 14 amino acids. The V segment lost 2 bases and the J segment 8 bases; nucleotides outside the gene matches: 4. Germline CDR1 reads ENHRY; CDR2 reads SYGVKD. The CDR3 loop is CAISERTGGEKLFF. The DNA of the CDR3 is TGTGCCATCAGTGAGCGAACAGGGGGAGAAAAACTGTTTTTT.

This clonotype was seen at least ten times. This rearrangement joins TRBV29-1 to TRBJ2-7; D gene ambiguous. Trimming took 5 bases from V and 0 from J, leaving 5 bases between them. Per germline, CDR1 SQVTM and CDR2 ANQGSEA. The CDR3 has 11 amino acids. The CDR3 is CSVTYSYEQYF. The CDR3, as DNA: TGCAGCGTTACCTACTCCTACGAGCAGTACTTC.

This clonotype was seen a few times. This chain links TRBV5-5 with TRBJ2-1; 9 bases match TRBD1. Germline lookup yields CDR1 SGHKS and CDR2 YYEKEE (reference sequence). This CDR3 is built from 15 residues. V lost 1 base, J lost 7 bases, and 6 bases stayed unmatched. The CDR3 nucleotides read TGTGCCAGCAGCTTGAGAGGGACAGGGAGGAATGAGCAGTTCTTC. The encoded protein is CASSLRGTGRNEQFF.

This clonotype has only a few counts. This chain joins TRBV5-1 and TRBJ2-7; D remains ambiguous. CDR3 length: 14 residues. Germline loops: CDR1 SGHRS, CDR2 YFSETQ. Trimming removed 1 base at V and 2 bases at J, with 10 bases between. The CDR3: CASSLLAETYEQYF. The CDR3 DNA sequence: TGCGCCAGCAGCTTGTTGGCAGAGACCTACGAGCAGTACTTC.

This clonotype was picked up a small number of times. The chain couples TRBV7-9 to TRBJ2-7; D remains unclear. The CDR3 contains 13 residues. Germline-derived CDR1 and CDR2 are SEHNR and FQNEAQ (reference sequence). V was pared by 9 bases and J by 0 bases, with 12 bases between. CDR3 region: CASIGPSSYEQYF. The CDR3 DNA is TGTGCCAGTATAGGGCCATCCTCCTACGAGCAGTACTTC. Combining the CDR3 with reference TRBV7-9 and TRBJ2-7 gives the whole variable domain DTGVSQNPRHKITKRGQNVTFRCDPISEHNRLYWYRQTLGQGPEFLTYFQNEAQLEKSRLLSDRFSAERPKGSFSTLEIQRTEQGDSAMYLCASIGPSSYEQYFGPGTRLTVT.

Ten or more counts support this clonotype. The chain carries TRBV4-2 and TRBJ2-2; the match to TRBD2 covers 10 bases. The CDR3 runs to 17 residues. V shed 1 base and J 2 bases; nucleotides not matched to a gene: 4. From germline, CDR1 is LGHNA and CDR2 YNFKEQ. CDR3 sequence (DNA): TGTGCCAGCAGCCAAGTCGGACTAGCGGACAACACCGGGGAGCTGTTTTTT. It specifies CASSQVGLADNTGELFF.

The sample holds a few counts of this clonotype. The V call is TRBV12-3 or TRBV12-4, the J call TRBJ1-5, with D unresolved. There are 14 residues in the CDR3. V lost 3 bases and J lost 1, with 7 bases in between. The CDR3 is CASSLMVSNQPQHF. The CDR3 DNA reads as TGTGCCAGCAGTTTGATGGTGAGCAATCAGCCCCAGCATTTT.

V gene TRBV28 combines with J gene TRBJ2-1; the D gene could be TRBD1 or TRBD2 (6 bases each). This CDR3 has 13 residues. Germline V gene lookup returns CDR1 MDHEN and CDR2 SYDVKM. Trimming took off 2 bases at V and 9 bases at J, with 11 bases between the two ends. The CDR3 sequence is CASSLPGATEQFF. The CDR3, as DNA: TGTGCCAGCAGTTTACCGGGGGCGACTGAGCAGTTCTTC.

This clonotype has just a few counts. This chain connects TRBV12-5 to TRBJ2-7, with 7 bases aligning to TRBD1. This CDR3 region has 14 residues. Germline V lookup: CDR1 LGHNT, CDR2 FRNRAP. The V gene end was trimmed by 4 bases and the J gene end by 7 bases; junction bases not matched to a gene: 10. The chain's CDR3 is CASGSGQASSEQYF. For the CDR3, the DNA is TGTGCTAGTGGTTCCGGACAGGCGTCCTCGGAGCAGTACTTC.

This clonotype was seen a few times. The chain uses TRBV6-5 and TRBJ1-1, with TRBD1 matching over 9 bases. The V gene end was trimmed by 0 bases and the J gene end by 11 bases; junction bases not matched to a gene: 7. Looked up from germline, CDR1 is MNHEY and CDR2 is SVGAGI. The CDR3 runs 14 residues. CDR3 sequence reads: CASSYSRTGERAFF. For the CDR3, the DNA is TGTGCCAGCAGTTACTCCAGGACAGGGGAGAGGGCTTTCTTT.

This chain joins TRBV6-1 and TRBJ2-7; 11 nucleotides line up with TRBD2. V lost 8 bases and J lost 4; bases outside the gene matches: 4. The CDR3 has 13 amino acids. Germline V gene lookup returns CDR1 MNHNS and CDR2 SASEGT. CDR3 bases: TGTGCCAGCTTGACTAGCGGGATTTACGAGCAGTACTTC. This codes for CASLTSGIYEQYF.

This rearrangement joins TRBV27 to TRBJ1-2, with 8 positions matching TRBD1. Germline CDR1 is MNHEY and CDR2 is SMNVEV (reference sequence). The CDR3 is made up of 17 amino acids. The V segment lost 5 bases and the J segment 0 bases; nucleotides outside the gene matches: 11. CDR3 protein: CASSPETGATANYGYTF. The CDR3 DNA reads TGTGCCAGCAGTCCAGAGACAGGGGCTACAGCTAACTATGGCTACACCTTC.

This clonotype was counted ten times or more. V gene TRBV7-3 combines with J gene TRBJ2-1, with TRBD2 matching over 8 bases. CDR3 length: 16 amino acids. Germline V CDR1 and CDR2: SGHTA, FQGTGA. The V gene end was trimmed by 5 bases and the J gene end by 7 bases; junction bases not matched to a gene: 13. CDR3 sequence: CASSRGGGRYGNEQFF. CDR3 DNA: TGTGCCAGCAGCCGCGGGGGCGGGAGGTACGGGAATGAGCAGTTCTTC.

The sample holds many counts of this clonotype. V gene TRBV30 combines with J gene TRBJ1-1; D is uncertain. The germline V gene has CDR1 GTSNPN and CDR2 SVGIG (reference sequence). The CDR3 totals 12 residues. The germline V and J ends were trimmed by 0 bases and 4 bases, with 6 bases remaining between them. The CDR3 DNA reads TGTGCCTGGAGTGTAGGGTCCACTGAAGCTTTCTTT. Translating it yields CAWSVGSTEAFF.

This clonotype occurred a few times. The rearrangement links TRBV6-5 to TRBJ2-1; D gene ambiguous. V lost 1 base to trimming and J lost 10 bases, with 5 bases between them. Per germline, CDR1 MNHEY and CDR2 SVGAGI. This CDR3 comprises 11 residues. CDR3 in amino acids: CASSYYGEQFF. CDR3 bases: TGTGCCAGCAGTTACTATGGGGAGCAGTTCTTC.

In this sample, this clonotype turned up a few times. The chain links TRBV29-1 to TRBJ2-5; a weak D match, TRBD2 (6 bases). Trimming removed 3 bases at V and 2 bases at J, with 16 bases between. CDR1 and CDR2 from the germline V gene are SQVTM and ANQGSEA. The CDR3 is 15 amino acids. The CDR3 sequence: CSVEGGRLVQETQYF. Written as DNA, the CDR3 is TGCAGCGTTGAGGGAGGCCGACTCGTACAAGAGACCCAGTACTTC.

As DNA, the CDR3 is TGTGCCACCCGCCGGGGACAGATCTACGAGCAGTACTTC. Its translation: CATRRGQIYEQYF. The genes are TRBV28 and TRBJ2-7, with 7 bases that match TRBD1. The CDR3 is made up of 13 amino acids. V lost 10 bases to trimming and J lost 3 bases; unmatched junction nucleotides: 9. CDR1 is MDHEN and CDR2 is SYDVKM in the germline V gene.

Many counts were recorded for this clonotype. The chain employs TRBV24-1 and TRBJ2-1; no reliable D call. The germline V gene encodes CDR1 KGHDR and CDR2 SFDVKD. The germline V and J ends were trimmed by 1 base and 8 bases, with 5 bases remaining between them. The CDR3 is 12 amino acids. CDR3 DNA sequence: TGTGCCACCAGTGATTTTGGGGATGAGCAGTTCTTC. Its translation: CATSDFGDEQFF.

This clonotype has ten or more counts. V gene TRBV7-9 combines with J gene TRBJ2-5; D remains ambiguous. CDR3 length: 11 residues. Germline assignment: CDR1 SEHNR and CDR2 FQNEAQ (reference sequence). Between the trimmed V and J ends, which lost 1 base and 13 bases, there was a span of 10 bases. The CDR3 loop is CASSLGVAPYF. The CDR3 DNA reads TGTGCCAGCAGCTTAGGCGTTGCGCCGTACTTC.

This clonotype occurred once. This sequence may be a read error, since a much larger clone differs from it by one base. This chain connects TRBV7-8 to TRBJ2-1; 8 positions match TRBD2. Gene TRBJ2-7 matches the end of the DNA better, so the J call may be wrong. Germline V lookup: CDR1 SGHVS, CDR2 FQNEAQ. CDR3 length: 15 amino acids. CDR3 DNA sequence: TGTGCCAGCAGTTGGGTCGAGCGGGGGCACAATGAGCAGTACTTC. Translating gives CASSWVERGHNEQYF.

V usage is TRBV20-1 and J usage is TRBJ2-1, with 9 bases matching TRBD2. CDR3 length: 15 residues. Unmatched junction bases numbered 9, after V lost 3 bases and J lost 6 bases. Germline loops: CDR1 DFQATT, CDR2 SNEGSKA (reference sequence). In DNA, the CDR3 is TGCAGTGCTAGGCCTACTGGACTAGCGAGCAATGAGCAGTTCTTC. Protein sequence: CSARPTGLASNEQFF.

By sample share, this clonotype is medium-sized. The CDR3 region has the DNA TGTGCCAGCAGCCGGGGGGAGCTCCGCTCCTACGAGCAGTACTTC. It yields the protein CASSRGELRSYEQYF. The chain is built from TRBV3-1 and TRBJ2-7; a possible D gene is TRBD2 (6 bases). Germline CDR1 is LGHDT and CDR2 is YNNKEL (reference sequence). V was cut by 4 bases and J by 0 bases, with 13 bases left in between. This CDR3 has 15 residues.